This is a list of T cell receptor beta chains from one sample in a study of cytomegalovirus exposure and HLA in healthy donors. Only in-frame clones appear in the TCRdb table, and some are missing; sequencing was by immunoSEQ multiplex PCR. The data show around 150,000 clones, with roughly 76% seen just once and roughly 2% held by the top ten. What was sequenced was PBMCs. The receptors originated from a human donor in good health. CDR3s include the opening cysteine and the closing phenylalanine or tryptophan. The D gene is left open where the match is weak. Where a row states a size, it is once, few, many or the class of an expanded clone; other rows omit it.

D	size	V	J	DNA	CDR3
-	-	TRBV7-9	TRBJ2-7	TGTTCCAGCAGCTTGTTTGGAGGGGCAGGTTTCGACGAGCAGTACTTC	CSSSLFGGAGFDEQYF
-	-	TRBV15	TRBJ2-7	TGTGCCACCAGTAATCAGATCAGGGACGAGCAGTACTTC	CATSNQIRDEQYF
-	-	TRBV7-9	TRBJ1-4	TGTGCCAGCAGCTTAGCGCTCGGGGGAGGGGAACTGTTTTTT	CASSLALGGGELFF
TRBD2	-	TRBV7-2	TRBJ2-5	TGTGCCAGCAGCCCTATGGGACTACAAGAGACCCAGTACTTC	CASSPMGLQETQYF
-	-	TRBV6-6	TRBJ2-1	TGTGCCAGCTCCAGGGGCGGACCAGCAGGCGAGCAGTTCTTC	CASSRGGPAGEQFF
TRBD1	-	TRBV19	TRBJ1-5	TGTGCCAGTAGTATGAGACAGGGTGTTCCTCAGCCCCAGCATTTT	CASSMRQGVPQPQHF
TRBD2	-	TRBV5-4	TRBJ2-5	TGTGCCAGCAGCCTCCTCCACGGGACTAGCGAAGAGACCCAGTACTTC	CASSLLHGTSEETQYF
-	-	TRBV19	TRBJ1-1	TGTGCCAGTGGGCGGGGGGCAACGAACACTGAAGCTTTCTTT	CASGRGATNTEAFF
-	-	TRBV15	TRBJ1-1	TGTGCCACCAGCAGTTTTCAGGGTAGCACTGAAGCTTTCTTT	CATSSFQGSTEAFF
-	few	TRBV7-9	TRBJ2-2	TGTGCCAGCTTCGCCGGGGAGCTGTTTTTT	CASFAGELFF
TRBD1	-	TRBV2	TRBJ1-2	TGTGCCAGCAGGCAGGGGGTAAACTATGGCTACACCTTC	CASRQGVNYGYTF
-	-	TRBV7-9	TRBJ2-5	TGTGCCAGCAGCCCCCGCCCTCAGGAGACCCAGTACTTC	CASSPRPQETQYF
-	-	TRBV27	TRBJ2-4	TGTGCCAGCAGTTTGTCCTCCAAAAACATTCAGTACTTC	CASSLSSKNIQYF
-	-	TRBV9	TRBJ2-7	TGTGCCAGCAGCGTAGATGAGGGCGGGGTCTACGAGCAGTACTTC	CASSVDEGGVYEQYF
TRBD2	-	TRBV9	TRBJ2-4	TGTGCCAGCAGCACCCGATGTAGCGGGGGGACAAAAAACATTCAGTACTTC	CASSTRCSGGTKNIQYF
TRBD2	few	TRBV4-3	TRBJ2-5	TGCGCCAGCAGCGCGTCGGGACTAGAGGGAGAGACCCAGTACTTC	CASSASGLEGETQYF
TRBD1	few	TRBV13	TRBJ2-2	TGTGCCAGCAGTCGACAGGGGAAAAAGGCCGGGGAGCTGTTTTTT	CASSRQGKKAGELFF
-	-	TRBV27	TRBJ1-6	TGTGCCAGCAGTTCCCGTAATTCACCCCTCCACTTT	CASSSRNSPLHF
-	-	TRBV5-1	TRBJ2-7	TGCGCCAGCAGCTTTGGTGGGTTGGGGGGCGAGCAGTACTTC	CASSFGGLGGEQYF
-	-	TRBV6-6	TRBJ2-2	TGTGCCAGCAGTTACCGACGCGAGGCCGGGGAGCTGTTTTTT	CASSYRREAGELFF
-	-	TRBV14	TRBJ2-7	TGTGCCAGCAGCCAGTATGTCTACGAGCAGTACTTC	CASSQYVYEQYF
TRBD2	-	TRBV5-4	TRBJ2-3	TGTGCCAGCAGCTTGGCTCCGACTAGCGGGTCAGATACGCAGTATTTT	CASSLAPTSGSDTQYF
-	once	TRBV5-1	TRBJ2-6	TGCGCCAGCAGCTTGACAGGCTACAGATCTGGGGCCAACGTCCTGACTTTC	CASSLTGYRSGANVLTF
TRBD2	few	TRBV11-3	TRBJ2-7	TGTGCCAGCAGCTTCAGCGGGGGCCTTTCCGAGCAGTACTTC	CASSFSGGLSEQYF
-	-	TRBV14	TRBJ2-2	TGTGCCAGCACCCGTAGGGAGCTGTTTTTT	CASTRRELFF
TRBD1	once	TRBV5-1	TRBJ1-4	TGCGCCAGCAGCTTTACAGGGGACGGTGAAAAACTGTTTTTT	CASSFTGDGEKLFF
TRBD1	-	TRBV6-1	TRBJ1-1	TGTGCCAGCAGTTCGGACAGGGCGAACACTGAAGCTTTCTTT	CASSSDRANTEAFF
-	once	TRBV6-6	TRBJ2-2	TGTGCCAGCAGTTACTCGCGGGCGATGAACACCGGGGAGCTGTTTTTT	CASSYSRAMNTGELFF
TRBD1	-	TRBV10-3	TRBJ1-5	TGTGCCATCAGTGAGACAGGGGAAACAAATCAGCCCCAGCATTTT	CAISETGETNQPQHF
TRBD2	-	TRBV4-2	TRBJ2-3	TGTGCCAGCAGCCAAGAAGCTAGCGGGGGGATGACAGATACGCAGTATTTT	CASSQEASGGMTDTQYF
TRBD2	few	TRBV6-7	TRBJ2-1	TGTGCCAGCAGTCCGGGACTAGCGGGGGGGTATAATGAGCAGTTCTTC	CASSPGLAGGYNEQFF
-	once	TRBV4-1	TRBJ2-7	TGCGCCAGCAGCCGGACCCCAGGGTACCTTACCTACGAGCAGTACTTC	CASSRTPGYLTYEQYF
-	-	TRBV5-4	TRBJ2-3	TGTGCCAGCAGCTTTTCTAGCACAGATACGCAGTATTTT	CASSFSSTDTQYF
TRBD2	-	TRBV19	TRBJ2-1	TGTGCCAGTAGTATCGCGGGGGGCTCCTACAATGAGCAGTTCTTC	CASSIAGGSYNEQFF
TRBD2	-	TRBV6-1	TRBJ2-3	TGTGCCAGCACCGTAGCGGGGGGCACAGATACGCAGTATTTT	CASTVAGGTDTQYF
TRBD2	once	TRBV19	TRBJ2-1	TGTGCCAGTAGTTCTGGGGGGGACTACAATGAGCAGTTCTTC	CASSSGGDYNEQFF
-	few	TRBV7-9	TRBJ1-1	TGTGCCAGCAGCCCTACAGCGAACACTGAAGCTTTCTTT	CASSPTANTEAFF
-	-	TRBV14	TRBJ1-2	TGTGCCAGCAGCCAAGAAAGTAGCTATGGCTACACCTTC	CASSQESSYGYTF
-	-	TRBV9	TRBJ2-1	TGTGCCAGCAGCGTCAGGGGCTCCTACAATGAGCAGTTCTTC	CASSVRGSYNEQFF
-	few	TRBV11-3	TRBJ2-3	TGTGCCAGCAGCGAGGGTCTAGCGACAGATACGCAGTATTTT	CASSEGLATDTQYF
TRBD2	-	TRBV5-1	TRBJ2-5	TGCGCCAGCAGCTTGGCTAGCGGGGGGATTGAGACCCAGTACTTC	CASSLASGGIETQYF
-	-	TRBV6-4	TRBJ2-1	TGTGCCAGCAGTGACGTCGGGGGGCCGTACAATGAGCAGTTCTTC	CASSDVGGPYNEQFF
TRBD2	-	TRBV11-3	TRBJ2-7	TGTGCCAGCAGCCCGAGTGGGCGGGGGGCCTACGAGCAGTACTTC	CASSPSGRGAYEQYF
-	once	TRBV11-3	TRBJ2-7	TGTGCCAGCAGTTTCCCGGGACTCCCCCACGAGCAGTACTTC	CASSFPGLPHEQYF
-	-	TRBV2	TRBJ1-3	TGTGCCAGCAGTGAAGAGCGGGTTACTGGAAACACCATATATTTT	CASSEERVTGNTIYF
-	few	TRBV9	TRBJ2-3	TGTGCCAGCAGCGGGGACCCCCGGGGGACCGGCACAGATACGCAGTATTTT	CASSGDPRGTGTDTQYF
TRBD2	-	TRBV7-2	TRBJ2-1	TGTGCCAGCAGCTTAGGGCTAGCGGGGGGGCCTTGGGATGAGCAGTTCTTC	CASSLGLAGGPWDEQFF
TRBD2	few	TRBV6-5	TRBJ2-5	TGTGCCAGCGCAGAACCGGGGGGGCGTATGGAGACCCAGTACTTC	CASAEPGGRMETQYF
TRBD2	once	TRBV5-6	TRBJ2-7	TGTGCCAGCAGCTTGACGGGGGGGCCTCCTCACGAGCAGTACTTC	CASSLTGGPPHEQYF
TRBD2	-	TRBV6-1	TRBJ2-3	TGTGCCAGCAGTGAAAGTTATGCGGGACTAGCGGGGGGGGATACGCAGTATTTT	CASSESYAGLAGGDTQYF
-	-	TRBV25-1	TRBJ2-5	TGTGCCAGCAGTGGAGGCCAGGAGACCCAGTACTTC	CASSGGQETQYF
-	-	TRBV5-1	TRBJ1-4	TGCGCCAGCAGCCAAGACAGGTTAAATGAAAAACTGTTTTTT	CASSQDRLNEKLFF
TRBD2	-	TRBV7-2	TRBJ2-1	TGTGCCAGCAGCTCAACTAGGACTAGCGGCCCTAATGGAGAGCAGTTCTTC	CASSSTRTSGPNGEQFF
TRBD2	-	TRBV7-9	TRBJ2-1	TGTGCCAGCAGCTTTCCAGCGGGGGTGAAACTAAATGAGCAGTTCTTC	CASSFPAGVKLNEQFF
TRBD1	-	TRBV12-5	TRBJ2-3	TGTGCTAGTGGTTCCTCGAACAGGGGGGTCTGGGATGGACCGCAGTATTTT	CASGSSNRGVWDGPQYF
-	-	TRBV7-3	TRBJ1-2	TGTGCCAGCAGCCCGGGAGAGGGGTGCGGCTACACCTTC	CASSPGEGCGYTF
-	-	TRBV11-2	TRBJ2-7	TGTGCCAGCAGCTTAGTATGGGGGACTCCCCTCCCCTACGAGCAGTACTTC	CASSLVWGTPLPYEQYF
-	-	TRBV29-1	TRBJ2-3	TGCAGCGTTGAAATCGGGACAGATACGCAGTATTTT	CSVEIGTDTQYF